A selection of T cell receptor beta chains follows, all from one sample in a study of Graves' ophthalmopathy and Graves' hyperthyroidism. TCRdb reprocessed the multiplex PCR reads via MiXCR and lists one record per CDR3 protein. Of hundreds of thousands of distinct CDR3 sequences in the sample, 35% to 50% were seen once. The sample comprised peripheral blood. The receptors derive from an adult man with Graves' ophthalmopathy. The CDR3 runs from the conserved cysteine through the conserved F or W. Each record gives: CDR3 length, J gene, clone size, V gene, CDR3 protein. The size entry is marked missing in some rows and otherwise reads once, few, many or a size class.

cdr3_length: 14
j_call: NA
clone_size: NA
v_call: TRBV6-2/TRBV6-3
cdr3_aa: CASSYGRIPYEQYF

cdr3_length: 14
j_call: TRBJ1-5
clone_size: NA
v_call: TRBV5-6
cdr3_aa: CASSLGTQNQPQHF

cdr3_length: 13
j_call: TRBJ1-1
clone_size: NA
v_call: TRBV7-3
cdr3_aa: CASSIRPDRGAFF

cdr3_length: 14
j_call: TRBJ1-4
clone_size: NA
v_call: TRBV20-1
cdr3_aa: CSAIVEGRDEKLFF

cdr3_length: 13
j_call: TRBJ2-7
clone_size: NA
v_call: TRBV29-1
cdr3_aa: CSLGQGPTYEQYF

cdr3_length: 14
j_call: TRBJ2-5
clone_size: few
v_call: TRBV5-1
cdr3_aa: CASSLALGEKTQYF

cdr3_length: 12
j_call: TRBJ1-2
clone_size: many
v_call: TRBV12-3/TRBV12-4
cdr3_aa: CASSFRARGYTF

cdr3_length: 16
j_call: TRBJ2-2
clone_size: few
v_call: TRBV12-3/TRBV12-4
cdr3_aa: CASSFSSTPLTGELFF

cdr3_length: 12
j_call: TRBJ2-1
clone_size: NA
v_call: TRBV20-1
cdr3_aa: CSASTVNNEQFF

cdr3_length: 15
j_call: TRBJ1-2
clone_size: many
v_call: TRBV5-1
cdr3_aa: CASSGRDEANYGYTF

cdr3_length: 15
j_call: TRBJ2-7
clone_size: NA
v_call: TRBV10-3
cdr3_aa: CASRGSRQGLSEQYF

cdr3_length: 14
j_call: TRBJ2-7
clone_size: NA
v_call: TRBV10-3
cdr3_aa: CAISEEGAAYEQYF

cdr3_length: 16
j_call: TRBJ2-7
clone_size: few
v_call: TRBV5-6
cdr3_aa: CASSWGGVRGGYEQYF

cdr3_length: 14
j_call: TRBJ2-7
clone_size: NA
v_call: TRBV20-1
cdr3_aa: CSARAWGDFYEQYF

cdr3_length: 16
j_call: TRBJ1-3
clone_size: NA
v_call: TRBV20-1
cdr3_aa: CSARDAGVFSGNTIYF

cdr3_length: 15
j_call: TRBJ2-2
clone_size: once
v_call: TRBV9
cdr3_aa: CASTRDRVVTGELFF

cdr3_length: 15
j_call: TRBJ1-6
clone_size: many
v_call: TRBV7-6
cdr3_aa: CASSPTGSLNSPLHF

cdr3_length: 16
j_call: TRBJ2-5
clone_size: few
v_call: TRBV12-3/TRBV12-4
cdr3_aa: CASSPLTGGGQETQYF

cdr3_length: 13
j_call: TRBJ1-2
clone_size: NA
v_call: TRBV2
cdr3_aa: CASSLRVLEGYTF

cdr3_length: 13
j_call: TRBJ2-5
clone_size: many
v_call: TRBV5-1
cdr3_aa: CASRDYGEETQYF

cdr3_length: 15
j_call: TRBJ1-2
clone_size: NA
v_call: TRBV4-1
cdr3_aa: CASSQEDSHNYGYTF

cdr3_length: 13
j_call: TRBJ2-2
clone_size: few
v_call: TRBV10-3
cdr3_aa: CASSVQGVGELFF

cdr3_length: 14
j_call: TRBJ1-2
clone_size: many
v_call: TRBV10-3
cdr3_aa: CASSSGTDSYGYTF

cdr3_length: 12
j_call: TRBJ1-2
clone_size: NA
v_call: TRBV2
cdr3_aa: CASSDQGYGYTF

cdr3_length: 14
j_call: TRBJ2-2
clone_size: few
v_call: TRBV9
cdr3_aa: CASSVAMVSGELFF

cdr3_length: 14
j_call: TRBJ2-7
clone_size: NA
v_call: TRBV27
cdr3_aa: CASSLLTRLDEQYF

cdr3_length: 13
j_call: TRBJ2-4
clone_size: NA
v_call: TRBV12-3/TRBV12-4
cdr3_aa: CASSLTDKNIQYF

cdr3_length: 12
j_call: TRBJ1-2
clone_size: NA
v_call: TRBV29-1
cdr3_aa: CSTGTGNYGYTF

cdr3_length: 16
j_call: TRBJ1-4
clone_size: once
v_call: TRBV15
cdr3_aa: CATSRDRGATNEKLFF

cdr3_length: 12
j_call: TRBJ2-7
clone_size: few
v_call: TRBV30
cdr3_aa: CARTGEGYEQYF

cdr3_length: 18
j_call: TRBJ1-1
clone_size: NA
v_call: TRBV29-1
cdr3_aa: CSVDLFLVGTGVKTEAFF

cdr3_length: 16
j_call: TRBJ1-5
clone_size: many
v_call: TRBV6-5
cdr3_aa: CASSPQGPYSNQPQHF

cdr3_length: 13
j_call: TRBJ1-2
clone_size: many
v_call: TRBV29-1
cdr3_aa: CSVEGVRASGYTF

cdr3_length: 12
j_call: TRBJ1-2
clone_size: few
v_call: TRBV12-3/TRBV12-4
cdr3_aa: CASLSIVDGYTF

cdr3_length: 15
j_call: TRBJ1-2
clone_size: NA
v_call: TRBV20-1
cdr3_aa: CSASVRGRPAYGYTF